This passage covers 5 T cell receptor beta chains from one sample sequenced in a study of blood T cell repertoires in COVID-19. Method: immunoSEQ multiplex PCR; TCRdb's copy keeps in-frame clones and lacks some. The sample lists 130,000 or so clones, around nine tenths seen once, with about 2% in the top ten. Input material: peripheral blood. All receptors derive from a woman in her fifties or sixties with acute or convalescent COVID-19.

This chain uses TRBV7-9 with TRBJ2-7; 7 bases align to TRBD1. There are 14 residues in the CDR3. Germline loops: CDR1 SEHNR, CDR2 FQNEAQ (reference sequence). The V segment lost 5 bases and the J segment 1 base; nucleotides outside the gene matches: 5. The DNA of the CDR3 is TGTGCCAGCAGCCCAAGACAGGGATCCTACGAGCAGTACTTC. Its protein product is CASSPRQGSYEQYF.

This chain's CDR3 is CASSYQGPGVQQPQHF. CDR3 in DNA: TGTGCCAGCAGTTACCAGGGCCCAGGGGTTCAGCAGCCCCAGCATTTT. This chain connects TRBV6-5 to TRBJ1-5; D perhaps matches TRBD1 (6 bases). V lost 2 bases and J lost 7, with 18 bases in between. This CDR3 region has 16 residues. From germline, CDR1 is MNHEY and CDR2 SVGAGI.

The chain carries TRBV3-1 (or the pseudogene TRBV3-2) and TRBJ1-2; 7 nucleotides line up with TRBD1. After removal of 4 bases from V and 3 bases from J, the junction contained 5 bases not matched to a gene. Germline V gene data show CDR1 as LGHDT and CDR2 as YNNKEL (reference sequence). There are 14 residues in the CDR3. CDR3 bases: TGTGCCAGCAGCCCCCGACAGGGTTACTATGGCTACACCTTC. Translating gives CASSPRQGYYGYTF.

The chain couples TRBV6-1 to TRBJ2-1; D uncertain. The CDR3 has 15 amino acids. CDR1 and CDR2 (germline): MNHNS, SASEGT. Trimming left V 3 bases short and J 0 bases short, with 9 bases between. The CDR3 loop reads CASSDARYSYNEQFF. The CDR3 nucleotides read TGTGCCAGCAGTGACGCCAGGTACTCCTACAATGAGCAGTTCTTC.

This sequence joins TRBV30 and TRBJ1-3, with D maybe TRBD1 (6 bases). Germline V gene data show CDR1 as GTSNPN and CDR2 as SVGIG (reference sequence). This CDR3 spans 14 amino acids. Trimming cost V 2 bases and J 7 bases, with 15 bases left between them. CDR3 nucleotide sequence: TGTGCCTGGAGTATGGACAGCGCTCTGAACACCATATATTTT. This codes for CAWSMDSALNTIYF.